These T cell receptor beta chains were read from a single sample in a study of radiotherapy plus CTLA-4 blockade in lung cancer. Only in-frame clones appear in the TCRdb table, and some are missing; sequencing was by immunoSEQ multiplex PCR. The sample holds about 100,000 clones, 83% seen once. The starting material was peripheral blood, obtained from a patient treated with radiotherapy plus ipilimumab. The receptors were gathered from a human donor with non-small cell lung cancer who had stable disease on radiotherapy plus ipilimumab. The conserved cysteine and the conserved F or W are not part of the CDR3 here.

V gene	J gene	CDR3 protein
TRBV6-6	TRBJ1-1	ASSYDPGGEAF
TRBV2	TRBJ2-1	ASRGEPGPREQF
TRBV4-1	TRBJ1-3	ASSQVGQSRSGNTIY
TRBV7-9	TRBJ1-3	ASSFERNTIY
TRBV7-6	TRBJ1-1	ASSLYGVGNTEAF
TRBV6-1	TRBJ1-2	ASIYKQVNYGYT
TRBV6-5	TRBJ1-2	ASSNPQGNGYT
TRBV7-9	TRBJ2-7	ASSGLPSYEQY
TRBV28	TRBJ1-1	ASSEPSQGHTEAF
TRBV6-5	TRBJ1-3	ASSSETNTIY
TRBV6-4	TRBJ1-2	ASSDSRVKGYT
TRBV7-8	TRBJ1-2	ASRPARDRVTGYT
TRBV28	TRBJ1-2	ASQGVLFIDATNYGYT
TRBV6-6	TRBJ2-7	ASSYPETGRGEQY
TRBV6-6	TRBJ2-7	ASSTGTEAYEQY
TRBV4-1	TRBJ1-2	ASSQDEKGNYGYT
TRBV5-1	TRBJ2-2	ASSYIARELF
TRBV14	TRBJ2-5	ASSQEEGYGVETQY
TRBV10-3	TRBJ2-1	AISDGTGRNEQF
TRBV6-5	TRBJ1-4	ASSYRQGNEKLF
TRBV4-1	TRBJ1-2	ASSQGGQGRI
TRBV6-1	TRBJ1-5	ASRQTGGGQPQH
TRBV2	TRBJ1-1	ASSLSMNTEAF
TRBV5-1	TRBJ2-1	ASSLDWTGDEQF
TRBV11-3	TRBJ1-1	ASSRDRTNTEAF
TRBV9	TRBJ2-3	ASSAYLSSGEMY
TRBV6-5	TRBJ1-2	ASRRGQGKNYGYT
TRBV28	TRBJ1-6	ASSFQHNSPLH
TRBV7-8	TRBJ1-5	ASSFQSGGGNQPQH
TRBV2	TRBJ1-6	ASGPNLYNSPLH
TRBV7-6	TRBJ2-5	ASRARETQY
TRBV2	TRBJ2-7	ASSGTGYYEQY
TRBV4-1	TRBJ2-1	ASSQVAGGYNEQF
TRBV9	TRBJ1-2	ASSISTGYYGYT
TRBV7-6	TRBJ1-2	ASSLVDGGLGYT
TRBV7-3	TRBJ2-5	ASSLFKGGQETQY
TRBV29-1	TRBJ2-1	SVDREAHEQF
TRBV5-1	TRBJ2-5	ASSLSGSVETQY
TRBV4-1	TRBJ2-7	ASSQSSGGAHEQY
TRBV9	TRBJ2-7	ASSVEGGGGYEQY
TRBV2	TRBJ1-4	ASSDKGGEKLF